Below are 9 T cell receptor beta chains sequenced from a single sample in a study of cytomegalovirus exposure and HLA in healthy donors. Use of 60 Vbeta and 13 Jbeta primers characterized the PCR. The method was immunoSEQ multiplex PCR; TCRdb's version includes in-frame clones alone and lacks a portion of them. The sample shows 60,000 to 75,000 clones, about 85% of them seen only once. The sequenced sample consisted of PBMCs. The receptors shown here come from a female donor in good health and CMV-seronegative.

V is TRBV18 and J is TRBJ2-7, with TRBD1 matching over 11 bases. V dropped 4 bases and J dropped 5; count of bases not matched to a gene: 13. The CDR3 spans 17 residues. Per the germline V gene, CDR1 is KGHSH and CDR2 is LQKENI. The CDR3 bases are TGTGCCAGCTCACGGAACACTCCGGGACAGGGGGGCCACGAGCAGTACTTC. Its protein product is CASSRNTPGQGGHEQYF.

This chain uses TRBV6-1 with TRBJ1-4; D not resolved. The CDR3 is 15 residues long. The V gene's germline CDR1 is MNHNS and CDR2 SASEGT. Trimming cost V 6 bases and J 4 bases, with 15 bases left between them. CDR3 DNA sequence: TGTGCCAGCAGCCCCCGGAGCCCCCTTAATGAAAAACTGTTTTTT. Translated: CASSPRSPLNEKLFF.

V is TRBV18 and J is TRBJ1-2; 11 nucleotides agree with TRBD1. CDR1 is KGHSH, CDR2 LQKENI, per germline. V shed 6 bases and J 12 bases; nucleotides not matched to a gene: 9. The CDR3 sequence is 13 residues long. CDR3 residues: CASSPGTGGLHTF. CDR3 DNA sequence: TGTGCCAGCTCCCCCGGGACAGGGGGTCTACACACCTTC.

The genes are TRBV1 and TRBJ2-3; the table names TRBD2, a call not compared with the DNA. TRBV1 is a pseudogene. This CDR3 region has 16 residues. CDR3 protein: CTSSQERLALSDTQYF. DNA for the CDR3: TGCACCAGCAGCCAAGAGAGACTAGCGCTTTCAGATACGCAGTATTTT.

This chain links TRBV7-9 with TRBJ1-1; D is perhaps TRBD1 (5 bases). Germline V gene sequence: CDR1 SEHNR, CDR2 FQNEAQ (reference sequence). The V end lost 5 bases, the J end lost 4 bases, and 17 bases lay between the germline ends. CDR3 size: 15 residues. CDR3 DNA sequence: TGTGCCAGCAGCCTGGGACTCCCTAGGGGCACTGAAGCTTTCTTT. This encodes CASSLGLPRGTEAFF.

The chain carries TRBV11-2 and TRBJ1-3; tentatively, D is TRBD1 (5 bases). V was trimmed by 5 bases and J by 3 bases, leaving 20 bases between them. CDR3 size: 17 residues. CDR1 is SGHAT and CDR2 is FQNNGV in the germline V gene. CDR3 sequence: CASSAPAPRVGGNTIYF. The CDR3 nucleotides read TGTGCCAGCAGCGCCCCAGCCCCCAGGGTGGGTGGAAACACCATATATTTT.

The V call is TRBV19, the J call TRBJ2-6; D perhaps matches TRBD1 (6 bases). The CDR3 totals 17 residues. The germline V gene has CDR1 LNHDA and CDR2 SQIVND (reference sequence). V was cut by 2 bases and J by 4 bases, with 15 bases left in between. The CDR3 loop reads CASSISGALLGANVLTF. The CDR3 DNA is TGTGCCAGTAGTATATCAGGGGCATTGCTGGGGGCCAACGTCCTGACTTTC.

The CDR3 coding sequence is TGTGCCATCAGTGAACAGGGGGCTCCCGGGGAGCTGTTTTTT. Translation: CAISEQGAPGELFF. The chain combines TRBV10-3 with TRBJ2-2, with 9 positions matching TRBD1. CDR1 ENHRY and CDR2 SYGVKD come from the germline V gene. CDR3 length: 14 amino acids. V shed 3 bases and J 6 bases; nucleotides not matched to a gene: 2.

This clone came up once. The chain carries TRBV27 and TRBJ2-1; 14 bases fit TRBD2. With V trimmed by 4 bases and J by 6 bases, 5 bases remained unmatched. Germline loops: CDR1 MNHEY, CDR2 SMNVEV (reference sequence). CDR3 length equals 16 residues. The DNA of the CDR3 is TGTGCCAGCAGTTCCTCGGGACTAGCGGGAGCCAATGAGCAGTTCTTC. It is translated as CASSSSGLAGANEQFF.